This entry features one T cell receptor beta chain sequence. This sample stems from a study of blood T cell repertoires in COVID-19. Whole-study context: Acute-phase and convalescent COVID-19 samples originated in the United States, Italy and Spain. T cells, B-cell-depleted T cells, or PBMCs provided the cDNA or gDNA that served as material.

Germline trimming cut 0 bases from V and 4 bases from J; bases unmatched to any gene: 2. This CDR3 is built from 15 residues. The V gene's germline CDR1 is SEHNR and CDR2 FQNEAQ (reference sequence). TCRdb keeps only in-frame clones here, not all; method: immunoSEQ multiplex PCR. Of 100,000 to 120,000 clones listed, about 88% are singletons. This sequence was found in a woman aged 70-85 years who had recovered from COVID-19. The J gene is TRBJ2-2, the V gene TRBV7-9, with TRBD2 matching 7 bases. The sequenced sample consisted of peripheral blood. In DNA form, the CDR3 reads TGTGCCAGCAGCTTAGCCGGGGGGAGCACCGGGGAGCTGTTTTTT. This sequence encodes CASSLAGGSTGELFF.